This TCR beta chain was recovered during a study of T cell clonality in common variable immunodeficiency. Both groups were predominantly of Caucasian heritage. Donors gave roughly 5 to 9 ml heparinized peripheral whole blood. The table lists this clone with many counts. The antigen remains undetermined. The read gets to within 3 residues of the CDR3 end, and the germline J gene fills in the rest. Notes on the study in general: Fewer TCRbeta clones were shared among CVID subjects than controls.

Sequencing input was equivalent genomic DNA from CVID and controls. Data came from immunoSEQ multiplex PCR; TCRdb stores just in-frame clones and leaves some out. Altogether tens of thousands of clones were found in the sample, and no singletons occur. This CDR3 has 15 residues. Germline V CDR1 and CDR2: MDHEN, SYDVKM. V was clipped by 2 bases and J by 0 bases, with 8 bases between them. This receptor was taken from a person between 18 and 75 years old in good health. This chain uses TRBV28 with TRBJ2-4; D remains unclear. The sequencing input was peripheral blood mononuclear cells. CDR3: CASSLLRIAKNIQYF. The CDR3 DNA, read in part, is TGTGCCAGCAGTTTACTGCGAATAGCCAAAAACATT.